One T cell receptor (beta chain) is described in this entry. Its target is unknown. Researchers ran the PCR with 60 Vbeta and 13 Jbeta primers. The table came from immunoSEQ multiplex PCR; TCRdb's copy has only in-frame clones and leaves some out. The data show approximately 160,000 clones, with 82% seen just once and roughly 1.6% held by the top ten. The data originate from a study of cytomegalovirus exposure and HLA in healthy donors. Study observations and caveats: Later analysis placed DRB1 highest and HLA-C lowest in TCR association rates, which differed by HLA locus. Researchers reported in a later analysis that common viral pathogens appeared linked to several top clusters. Immune exposure data for these donors was limited to CMV serostatus.

The CDR3 consists of 14 residues. V lost 4 bases to trimming and J lost 8 bases, with 14 bases between them. The germline CDR1 and CDR2 sequences are WNHNN and SYGVQD (reference sequence). Sample: PBMCs. This clonotype was sampled from a girl aged 5 to 17 in good health and CMV-seropositive. The chain recombines TRBV10-1 with TRBJ2-2, with TRBD2 as a possible D gene (7 bases). Here the CDR3 reads CASSGGGGSGELFF. DNA for the CDR3: TGCGCCAGCAGTGGTGGCGGGGGCTCGGGGGAGCTGTTTTTT.